This TCR beta chain was sequenced during a study of blood T cell repertoires in COVID-19. About the research overall: Sources were T cells, B-cell-depleted T cells, or PBMCs; the material itself was cDNA or gDNA.

Per the study methods: For nucleated cells, counts were estimated from reference gene primer amplification. Assay used: immunoSEQ multiplex PCR; TCRdb lists only in-frame clones, some missing. Clone size and V and J calls were adopted from that table, with D and trimming inferred from the DNA. The sample includes under 300,000 clones, roughly three quarters of them seen just once. V shed 6 bases and J 8 bases; nucleotides not matched to a gene: 7. CDR1 and CDR2 from the germline V gene are SGDLS and YYNGEE. This CDR3 contains 12 residues. V and J are TRBV9 and TRBJ1-2, with 7 positions matching TRBD1. This TCR came from a middle-aged woman with active or convalescent COVID-19. The sequencing input was peripheral blood. The CDR3 sequence: CASTHRGEGYTF. CDR3 DNA sequence: TGTGCCAGCACCCACAGGGGTGAGGGCTACACCTTC.